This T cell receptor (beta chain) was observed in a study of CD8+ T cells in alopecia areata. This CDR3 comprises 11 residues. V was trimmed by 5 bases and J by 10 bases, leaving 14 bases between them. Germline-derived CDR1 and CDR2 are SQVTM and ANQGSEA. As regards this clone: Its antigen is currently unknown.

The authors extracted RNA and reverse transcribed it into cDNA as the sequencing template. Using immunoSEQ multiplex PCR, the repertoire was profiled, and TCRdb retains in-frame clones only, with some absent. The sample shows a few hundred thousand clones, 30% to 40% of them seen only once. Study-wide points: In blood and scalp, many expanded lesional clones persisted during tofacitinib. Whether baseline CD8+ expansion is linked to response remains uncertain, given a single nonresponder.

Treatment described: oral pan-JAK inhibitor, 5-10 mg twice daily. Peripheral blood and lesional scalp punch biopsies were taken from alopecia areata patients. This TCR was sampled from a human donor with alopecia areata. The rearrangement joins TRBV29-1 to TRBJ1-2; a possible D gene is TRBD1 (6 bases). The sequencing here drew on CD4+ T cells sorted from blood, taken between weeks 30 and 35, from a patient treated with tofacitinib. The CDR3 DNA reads TGCAGCGTTTTTACAGGGAGAACCTACACCTTC. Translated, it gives CSVFTGRTYTF.